The clone carrying this T cell receptor beta chain is termed medium-sized. Its specificity is not known. These data are taken from a study of early stage breast cancer tumors. Study results and limitations: Compared with adjacent normal breast tissue, tumors showed around 2.7-fold greater T cell density and higher clonality. Tumor and normal breast were distinguished via blood comparison in about 85% of the 16 patients.

The repertoire was sequenced with immunoSEQ multiplex PCR; TCRdb's copy has only in-frame clones and lacks some. The data show around 28,000 clones, roughly three fifths seen once. Tumor samples used roughly 20-55 mg of diced tissue. Germline V gives CDR1 SEHNR, CDR2 FQNEAQ (reference sequence). This CDR3 has 12 residues. V shed 1 base and J shed 3 bases, with 4 bases lying between them. The chain combines TRBV7-9 with TRBJ2-7; D unclear. This TCR was sampled from a person aged 45 to 59 with breast cancer. The sequenced sample consisted of breast tumor tissue. The CDR3 loop is CASSLDVYEQYF. The CDR3 DNA sequence: TGTGCCAGCAGCTTAGATGTCTACGAGCAGTACTTC. The full variable domain, completed using reference TRBV7-9 and TRBJ2-7, is DTGVSQNPRHKITKRGQNVTFRCDPISEHNRLYWYRQTLGQGPEFLTYFQNEAQLEKSRLLSDRFSAERPKGSFSTLEIQRTEQGDSAMYLCASSLDVYEQYFGPGTRLTVT.